This T cell receptor (beta chain) is drawn from a study of T cell repertoires in cytomegalovirus infection. For the study at large: The authors used CMV epitopes that were HLA-C-restricted (recently identified) and HLA-B-restricted (well studied). Public TCR beta signature analysis indicated the presence of both CMV infection and matching HLA type.

As to this clonotype: The antigen is not known.

TCRdb analysed the reads with MiXCR anew, one entry per CDR3 protein. Of a few hundred thousand distinct CDR3 sequences detected, just under 35% appear once; the ten largest clones hold roughly 14%. Study results and caveats: The study found HLA-C-restricted CMV-specific TCR beta clonotypes dominating the ex vivo response.

CDR3 length: 17 residues. Per germline, CDR1 MNHNY and CDR2 SVGAGI (reference sequence). V lost 2 bases to trimming and J lost 2 bases, with 17 bases between them. Sequencing used cultured PBMCs, obtained from culture after CMV antigen stimulation. The chain is built from TRBV6-6 and TRBJ2-3, with a possible D match to TRBD2 (6 bases). This clonotype was sampled from a human donor in good health (CMV status not recorded). Some clones in this sample may be carry-over from other donors' samples. CDR3 DNA sequence: TGTGCCAGCAGTTACGAAGGCGGGGACGGATACACAGATACGCAGTATTTT. Protein sequence: CASSYEGGDGYTDTQYF.